A single sample is the source of the 16 T cell receptor beta chains below, sequenced in a study of cytomegalovirus exposure and HLA in healthy donors. 60 Vbeta and 13 Jbeta primers were used in PCR. Using immunoSEQ multiplex PCR, the repertoire was profiled, and TCRdb retains in-frame clones only, with some absent. The table lists more than 140,000 clones, around 79% of them singletons, with 4.5% to 6% in the top ten. The specimen sequenced was PBMCs. These receptors all stem from a young man in good health and CMV-seropositive.

Only one count was recorded for this clone. This chain uses TRBV9 with TRBJ2-5; the D gene is possibly TRBD1 (6 bases). This CDR3 spans 15 amino acids. Germline lookup yields CDR1 SGDLS and CDR2 YYNGEE. V lost 3 bases, J lost 5 bases, and 17 bases lay in between. CDR3 residues: CASSGRLPGVETQYF. The CDR3 DNA is TGTGCCAGCAGCGGGAGACTACCAGGGGTGGAGACCCAGTACTTC.

The chain carries TRBV4-2 and TRBJ2-3; D may be TRBD2 (5 bases). The CDR3 runs to 16 residues. Deletions cut 4 bases from V and 1 base from J, with 15 bases between. Looked up from germline, CDR1 is LGHNA and CDR2 is YNFKEQ. Here the CDR3 DNA reads TGTGCCAGCAGCCGCGCACCGGGATCCCGCACAGATACGCAGTATTTT. Protein product: CASSRAPGSRTDTQYF.

The V gene is TRBV11-2, the J gene TRBJ2-2; 7 bases fit TRBD2. The germline CDR1 and CDR2 sequences are SGHAT and FQNNGV. The ends lost 2 bases at V and 7 bases at J; junction bases unmatched: 7. The CDR3 consists of 15 residues. In DNA, the CDR3 is TGTGCCAGCAGCTTATTCGCGGGAGCGGACGGGGAGCTGTTTTTT. As protein: CASSLFAGADGELFF.

This chain joins TRBV29-1 and TRBJ1-2, with a possible D match to TRBD1 (5 bases). The CDR3 is made up of 13 amino acids. CDR1 and CDR2 (germline): SQVTM, ANQGSEA. The germline V and J ends were trimmed by 6 bases and 5 bases, with 16 bases remaining between them. The DNA of the CDR3 is TGCAGCGTACTCAGGGAGGAGAATTATGGCTACACCTTC. It is translated as CSVLREENYGYTF.

The chain recombines TRBV5-1 with TRBJ2-2; maybe TRBD2 (6 bases). CDR3 size: 15 residues. Trimming shortened V by 2 bases and J by 5 bases, and 13 bases separated the two germline ends. CDR1 and CDR2 (germline): SGHRS, YFSETQ. CDR3 bases: TGCGCCAGCAGCTTTGGTAGCGGAGTAACCGGGGAGCTGTTTTTT. Translated, it gives CASSFGSGVTGELFF.

The chain combines TRBV11-2 with TRBJ2-7; D not certain. CDR1 SGHAT and CDR2 FQNNGV come from the germline V gene. This CDR3 has 12 amino acids. V was pared by 5 bases and J by 4 bases, with 9 bases between. The CDR3 region has the DNA TGTGCCAGCAGCCGAGACACTTACGAGCAGTACTTC. Amino acid sequence: CASSRDTYEQYF.

The chain combines TRBV7-2 with TRBJ1-1; 8 nucleotides line up with TRBD1. The germline CDR1 and CDR2 sequences are SGHTA and FQGNSA. The CDR3 has 15 amino acids. J gave up 6 bases and V 5 bases, and 11 bases lay outside the gene matches. The DNA for the CDR3 is TGTGCCAGCAGCGTAAGACAGGGGAGGTACGCTGAAGCTTTCTTT. Amino acid sequence: CASSVRQGRYAEAFF.

Regarding this clone: The junction departs from the called germline gene at one end, perhaps through a read error. The gene calls are TRBV28 and TRBJ2-7; 11 bases agree with TRBD2. Germline assignment: CDR1 MDHEN and CDR2 SYDVKM. This CDR3 has 14 amino acids. CDR3 DNA sequence: TGTGCCAGCAGCTTGACTAGCGGGGAGGGCCGGTACTGTTTC. It encodes CASSLTSGEGRYCF.

This clone was seen a few times. The chain employs TRBV6-6 and TRBJ1-3, with D perhaps matching TRBD1 (5 bases). CDR3 length: 14 amino acids. The germline gives CDR1 MNHNY, CDR2 SVGAGI (reference sequence). V was cut by 6 bases and J by 0 bases, with 9 bases left in between. CDR3 DNA sequence: TGTGCCAGCAGATCTCAGGGCTCTGGAAACACCATATATTTT. Translation: CASRSQGSGNTIYF.

This chain joins TRBV11-3 and TRBJ2-1; TRBD2 aligns across 8 bases. Trimming at V came to 3 bases and at J to 2 bases, leaving 3 bases not matched to a gene. From germline, CDR1 is SGHNT and CDR2 YENEEA. The CDR3 is 15 residues long. CDR3 sequence: CASSFLSGTYNEQFF. CDR3 DNA: TGTGCCAGCAGCTTTCTTAGCGGGACCTACAATGAGCAGTTCTTC.

In DNA, the CDR3 is TGTGCCAGCTCCCGGGGGAGAGCTGAAGCTTTCTTT. It specifies CASSRGRAEAFF. The chain carries TRBV6-1 and TRBJ1-1, with a possible D match to TRBD1 (5 bases). CDR3 length: 12 residues. The germline V gene encodes CDR1 MNHNS and CDR2 SASEGT. The germline V and J ends were trimmed by 8 bases and 6 bases, with 13 bases remaining between them.

CDR3 DNA sequence: TGTGCCAGCAGCTTAAATGGCCAGATGAACACTGAAGCTTTCTTT. It encodes CASSLNGQMNTEAFF. The chain links TRBV11-2 to TRBJ1-1; D is ambiguous. The CDR3 has 15 amino acids. Germline assignment: CDR1 SGHAT and CDR2 FQNNGV. V lost 2 bases and J 0 bases, leaving 10 bases between the germline ends.

The table lists this clone with a few counts. This chain connects TRBV5-5 to TRBJ2-3, with TRBD1 as a possible D gene (5 bases). Germline assignment: CDR1 SGHKS and CDR2 YYEKEE (reference sequence). The CDR3 consists of 14 residues. Trimming stripped 5 bases from V and 6 bases from J, with 16 bases between. The DNA for the CDR3 is TGTGCCAGCAGTTGGCAGGGTCTTAGGGATACGCAGTATTTT. Translation: CASSWQGLRDTQYF.

This clone occurred a few times. The chain carries TRBV7-2 and TRBJ1-5, with D uncertain. V was cut by 5 bases and J by 3 bases, with 14 bases left in between. The CDR3 runs 15 residues. Germline V gene lookup returns CDR1 SGHTA and CDR2 FQGNSA. This CDR3 is CASSRRAGDNQPQHF. Here the CDR3 DNA reads TGTGCCAGCAGCCGGAGGGCAGGCGACAATCAGCCCCAGCATTTT.

The chain is built from TRBV7-9 and TRBJ1-1; possibly TRBD1 for D (5 bases). The V gene's germline CDR1 is SEHNR and CDR2 FQNEAQ (reference sequence). Trimming removed 8 bases from V and 2 bases from J, with 12 bases in between. The CDR3 has 13 amino acids. In nucleotides, the CDR3 is TGTGCCAGCGGGGTAGGGGCCAACACTGAAGCTTTCTTT. Its protein product is CASGVGANTEAFF.

The chain uses TRBV5-1 and TRBJ2-3; D might be TRBD1 (6 bases). The V end lost 2 bases, the J end lost 2 bases, and 12 bases lay between the germline ends. This CDR3 has 15 residues. The germline CDR1 and CDR2 sequences are SGHRS and YFSETQ. CDR3 region: CASSFRDIVTDTQYF. In DNA form, the CDR3 reads TGCGCCAGCAGCTTCCGGGACATTGTCACAGATACGCAGTATTTT. Using reference TRBV5-1 and TRBJ2-3 for the parts outside the CDR3, the full variable domain is KAGVTQTPRYLIKTRGQQVTLSCSPISGHRSVSWYQQTPGQGLQFLFEYFSETQRNKGNFPGRFSGRQFSNSRSEMNVSTLELGDSALYLCASSFRDIVTDTQYFGPGTRLTVL.